Below, one TCR beta chain is given with its context. Antigen unknown. This sample is part of a study of cytomegalovirus exposure and HLA in healthy donors. On the study more broadly: The roughly 660 first-cohort repertoires shared a platform with the 130 or so validation repertoires, as reported in a later analysis. Study-level findings and limits: According to a later analysis, TCR clusters from the first cohort tended to co-occur in the approximately 130 validation repertoires.

Method: immunoSEQ multiplex PCR; TCRdb's copy keeps in-frame clones and lacks some. The sample contains 90,000 to 110,000 clones, 88% of which appear only once. The V end lost 6 bases, the J end lost 0 bases, and 14 bases lay between the germline ends. The CDR3 totals 15 residues. Germline V gene sequence: CDR1 SGHTS, CDR2 YDEGEE. Specimen: PBMCs. The V and J genes are TRBV5-8 and TRBJ2-3; no reliable D call. The sequence derives from a woman younger than 30 in good health and CMV-seronegative. CDR3 nucleotide sequence: TGTGCCAGCACCCTGGAGATCTCTAGCACAGATACGCAGTATTTT. It is translated as CASTLEISSTDTQYF. The variable domain in full, completed from reference TRBV5-8 and TRBJ2-3, reads EAGVTQSPTHLIKTRGQQATLRCSPISGHTSVYWYQQALGLGLQFLLWYDEGEERNRGNFPPRFSGRQFPNYSSELNVNALELEDSALYLCASTLEISSTDTQYFGPGTRLTVL.